This TCR beta chain was recorded in a study of pediatric ulcerative colitis. Turning to the study itself: Ulcerative colitis patients had pancolitis or left-sided colitis, with confirming histology.

The V gene lost 0 bases and the J gene lost 0 bases, with 8 bases spanning the gap. Germline V lookup: CDR1 LGHNA, CDR2 YNFKEQ. There are 15 residues in the CDR3. Only in-frame clones appear in the TCRdb table, and some are missing; sequencing was by immunoSEQ multiplex PCR. The sample carries about 64,000 clones, 86% recorded once. The chain carries TRBV4-2 and TRBJ1-2; D is ambiguous. Sequencing was carried out using blood. The receptor was isolated from a boy aged 5-17 years with severe ulcerative colitis. For the CDR3, the DNA is TGTGCCAGCAGCCAAGAAGGGCAGTCTAACTATGGCTACACCTTC. Encoded protein: CASSQEGQSNYGYTF.